The 24 T cell receptor beta chains presented below share a single source sample, sequenced in a study of lymphopenia after photon versus proton radiotherapy. TCRdb's table, derived via immunoSEQ multiplex PCR, lists solely in-frame clones and lacks some. Of roughly 76,000 clones in the sample, about nine tenths were seen once. The specimen was peripheral blood, collected from a patient treated with photon-based radiotherapy. These receptors all come from a woman between 40 and 50 years old with cholangiocarcinoma.

This chain links TRBV30 with TRBJ2-3; tentative D call: TRBD2 (6 bases). V lost 1 base and J 10 bases, leaving 9 bases between the germline ends. Germline CDR1 is GTSNPN and CDR2 is SVGIG (reference sequence). This CDR3 spans 11 amino acids. The CDR3 region is CAWSGGVAQYF. CDR3 bases: TGTGCCTGGAGTGGCGGGGTGGCGCAGTATTTT.

This clone was detected a few times. This rearrangement joins TRBV14 to TRBJ1-1, with D possibly TRBD1 on 6 matching bases. V dropped 0 bases and J dropped 1 base, with 9 bases sitting between them. The CDR3 contains 15 residues. Germline assignment: CDR1 SGHDN and CDR2 FVKESK. The CDR3 protein is CASSQEGGPNTEAFF. CDR3 DNA: TGTGCCAGCAGCCAAGAGGGGGGCCCGAACACTGAAGCTTTCTTT.

This clone was detected a few times. The V call is TRBV18, the J call TRBJ1-5; D unresolved. CDR3 length: 15 residues. CDR1 is KGHSH and CDR2 is LQKENI in the germline V gene. V was clipped by 4 bases and J by 2 bases, with 12 bases between them. The CDR3 is CASSRTAGGNQPQHF. DNA for the CDR3: TGTGCCAGCTCACGTACGGCCGGTGGCAATCAGCCCCAGCATTTT.

V and J are TRBV5-4 and TRBJ2-1, with 12 bases that match TRBD2. Germline V lookup: CDR1 SGHNT, CDR2 YYREEE (reference sequence). The CDR3 has 16 amino acids. The V gene end was trimmed by 4 bases and the J gene end by 5 bases; junction bases not matched to a gene: 7. The CDR3 is CASSGKTSGGNNEQFF. The CDR3 coding sequence is TGTGCCAGCAGCGGGAAGACTAGCGGGGGAAACAATGAGCAGTTCTTC.

The CDR3 is CAISTGAGYGYTF. DNA of the CDR3: TGTGCCATCAGCACAGGGGCGGGCTATGGCTACACCTTC. This sequence joins TRBV10-3 and TRBJ1-2; the match to TRBD1 covers 7 bases. The CDR3 consists of 13 residues. The J segment lost 4 bases and the V segment lost 6 bases, leaving 5 bases of the junction unmatched. CDR1 is ENHRY, CDR2 SYGVKD, per germline.

This rearrangement joins TRBV7-6 to TRBJ2-2, with no clear D. The germline V gene has CDR1 SGHVS and CDR2 FNYEAQ. CDR3 length equals 13 residues. Trimming stripped 2 bases from V and 4 bases from J, with 5 bases between. Written as DNA, the CDR3 is TGTGCCAGCAGCTTATACAGCACCGGGGAGCTGTTTTTT. The encoded protein is CASSLYSTGELFF.

In this sample, this clone turned up once. This chain uses TRBV2 with TRBJ1-6, with D hard to call. Deletions cut 3 bases from V and 6 bases from J, with 12 bases between. CDR1 is SNHLY and CDR2 is FYNNEI in the germline V gene. The CDR3 has 15 residues. This CDR3 is CASSESIPINSPLHF. The CDR3 coding sequence is TGTGCCAGCAGTGAGAGTATTCCAATTAATTCACCCCTCCACTTT. Drawing the rest from reference TRBV2 and TRBJ1-6, the complete variable domain is EPEVTQTPSHQVTQMGQEVILRCVPISNHLYFYWYRQILGQKVEFLVSFYNNEISEKSEIFDDQFSVERPDGSNFTLKIRSTKLEDSAMYFCASSESIPINSPLHFGNGTRLTVT.

The rearrangement joins TRBV18 to TRBJ2-3, with a weak D call TRBD2 (5 bases). This CDR3 spans 12 amino acids. With 4 bases removed from V and 10 bases from J, the gap between germline ends came to 12 bases. CDR1 and CDR2 from the germline V gene are KGHSH and LQKENI. The CDR3 protein is CASSQPGSAQYF. CDR3 DNA sequence: TGTGCCAGCTCACAACCGGGGTCCGCGCAGTATTTT. Full variable domain (missing parts from reference TRBV18 and TRBJ2-3): NAGVMQNPRHLVRRRGQEARLRCSPMKGHSHVYWYRQLPEEGLKFMVYLQKENIIDESGMPKERFSAEFPKEGPSILRIQQVVRGDSAAYFCASSQPGSAQYFGPGTRLTVL.

The chain combines TRBV30 with TRBJ2-1, with D uncertain. Trimming took 4 bases from V and 2 from J, leaving 15 bases between them. This CDR3 contains 15 residues. The V gene's germline CDR1 is GTSNPN and CDR2 SVGIG (reference sequence). The CDR3 region is CAWTRVANTYNEQFF. In DNA form, the CDR3 reads TGTGCCTGGACCCGAGTGGCGAACACCTACAATGAGCAGTTCTTC.

This clone occurred a few times. The chain uses TRBV6-4 and TRBJ2-3, with 7 nucleotides matching TRBD2. CDR3 length: 15 residues. Germline lookup yields CDR1 MRHNA and CDR2 SNTAGT. V lost 3 bases to trimming and J lost 5 bases; unmatched junction nucleotides: 8. CDR3 loop: CASSEVAGEGDTQYF. CDR3 DNA: TGTGCCAGCAGTGAAGTCGCCGGGGAGGGAGATACGCAGTATTTT.

The genes are TRBV11-2 and TRBJ1-1; no definite D call. This CDR3 has 11 amino acids. Germline lookup yields CDR1 SGHAT and CDR2 FQNNGV. V lost 1 base to trimming and J lost 4 bases, with 1 base between them. The CDR3 sequence: CASSLVTEAFF. In DNA, the CDR3 is TGTGCCAGCAGCTTAGTCACTGAAGCTTTCTTT.

J is TRBJ2-3 and V is TRBV7-9; D is unresolved. The V gene lost 2 bases and the J gene lost 2 bases, with 17 bases spanning the gap. The CDR3 runs to 17 residues. Germline CDR1 SEHNR, CDR2 FQNEAQ (reference sequence). The CDR3 nucleotides read TGTGCCAGCAGCTTAAGGGTCGGTACAGACCCCACAGATACGCAGTATTTT. Its protein product is CASSLRVGTDPTDTQYF.

V usage is TRBV9 and J usage is TRBJ2-2; 11 bases map to TRBD2. Germline CDR1 reads SGDLS; CDR2 reads YYNGEE. Unmatched junction bases numbered 12, after V lost 4 bases and J lost 4 bases. The CDR3 runs to 18 residues. The CDR3 nucleotides read TGTGCCAGCAGCCCGAGCCATAGCGGGAGGGCCGCCACCGGGGAGCTGTTTTTT. It translates to CASSPSHSGRAATGELFF.

The rearrangement joins TRBV6-6 to TRBJ1-2; no firm D call. This CDR3 has 15 residues. The germline gives CDR1 MNHNY, CDR2 SVGAGI (reference sequence). The V gene lost 6 bases and the J gene lost 0 bases, with 14 bases spanning the gap. The CDR3 sequence: CASSRTGIANYGYTF. The DNA for the CDR3 is TGTGCCAGCAGCAGAACGGGCATAGCTAACTATGGCTACACCTTC.

The V and J genes are TRBV30 and TRBJ1-1; D is uncertain. The CDR3 contains 13 residues. Germline assignment: CDR1 GTSNPN and CDR2 SVGIG (reference sequence). Trimming took 2 bases from V and 1 from J, leaving 8 bases between them. The CDR3: CAWSSWGNTEAFF. The CDR3 DNA is TGTGCCTGGAGTAGTTGGGGGAACACTGAAGCTTTCTTT.

The rearrangement links TRBV10-3 to TRBJ1-1; 12 nucleotides align to TRBD1. Germline CDR1 ENHRY, CDR2 SYGVKD. V shed 5 bases and J 5 bases; nucleotides not matched to a gene: 6. CDR3 length: 15 residues. The CDR3 here is CAISSGQGASTEAFF. The CDR3 DNA sequence: TGTGCCATCAGTTCGGGACAGGGGGCATCTACTGAAGCTTTCTTT.

The J gene is TRBJ1-1, the V gene TRBV25-1; 9 positions agree with TRBD1. This CDR3 contains 15 residues. Germline trimming cut 3 bases from V and 5 bases from J; bases unmatched to any gene: 7. CDR1 and CDR2 from the germline V gene are MGHDK and SYGVNS. DNA for the CDR3: TGTGCCAGCAGTGACTCACAGGGGGCGTATACTGAAGCTTTCTTT. Translation gives CASSDSQGAYTEAFF. Full variable domain (rest looked up from reference TRBV25-1 and TRBJ1-1): EADIYQTPRYLVIGTGKKITLECSQTMGHDKMYWYQQDPGMELHLIHYSYGVNSTEKGDLSSESTVSRIRTEHFPLTLESARPSHTSQYLCASSDSQGAYTEAFFGQGTRLTVV.

This chain uses TRBV9 with TRBJ2-3, with TRBD1 as a possible D gene (6 bases). This CDR3 has 16 residues. V lost 0 bases, J lost 1 base, and 12 bases lay in between. Germline values: CDR1 SGDLS, CDR2 YYNGEE. CDR3 sequence reads: CASSVAQGSRTDTQYF. CDR3 nucleotide sequence: TGTGCCAGCAGCGTAGCTCAGGGGAGCCGCACAGATACGCAGTATTTT.

V usage is TRBV2 and J usage is TRBJ2-1, with 11 positions matching TRBD2. Germline CDR1 and CDR2: SNHLY and FYNNEI. After removal of 5 bases from V and 4 bases from J, the junction contained 4 bases not matched to a gene. This CDR3 spans 15 amino acids. Here the CDR3 reads CASSLLAGDYNEQFF. CDR3 nucleotides: TGTGCCAGCAGTCTACTAGCGGGGGATTACAATGAGCAGTTCTTC. The variable domain in full, with the rest retrieved from reference TRBV2 and TRBJ2-1, is EPEVTQTPSHQVTQMGQEVILRCVPISNHLYFYWYRQILGQKVEFLVSFYNNEISEKSEIFDDQFSVERPDGSNFTLKIRSTKLEDSAMYFCASSLLAGDYNEQFFGPGTRLTVL.

The chain employs TRBV5-1 and TRBJ2-5; perhaps TRBD1 as D (6 bases). The CDR3 totals 15 residues. Germline loops: CDR1 SGHRS, CDR2 YFSETQ. Trimming removed 5 bases at V and 1 base at J, with 15 bases between. The CDR3 protein is CASRQGKEIQETQYF. CDR3 in DNA: TGCGCCAGCAGACAGGGTAAAGAAATCCAAGAGACCCAGTACTTC. Using reference TRBV5-1 and TRBJ2-5 for the parts outside the CDR3, the full variable domain is KAGVTQTPRYLIKTRGQQVTLSCSPISGHRSVSWYQQTPGQGLQFLFEYFSETQRNKGNFPGRFSGRQFSNSRSEMNVSTLELGDSALYLCASRQGKEIQETQYFGPGTRLLVL.

The V gene is TRBV7-9, the J gene TRBJ2-5, with D perhaps TRBD1 or TRBD2 (5 bases each). The V gene lost 11 bases and the J gene lost 1 base, with 17 bases spanning the gap. This CDR3 contains 14 residues. CDR1 is SEHNR and CDR2 is FQNEAQ in the germline V gene (reference sequence). The CDR3 reads CAYGAGGPQETQYF. The CDR3 DNA sequence: TGTGCCTACGGGGCAGGTGGTCCCCAAGAGACCCAGTACTTC.

Concerning this clone: At one end the junction does not follow the germline gene, possibly because of a read error. The J gene is TRBJ1-6, the V gene TRBV7-9; D possibly corresponds to TRBD1 (5 bases). Per germline, CDR1 SEHNR and CDR2 FQNEAQ (reference sequence). This CDR3 has 16 amino acids. DNA for the CDR3: TGTGCCAGCAGCTTATTAGGGACCTGGGGAAATTCACCCCCCCACTTT. Translation: CASSLLGTWGNSPPHF.

The CDR3 spells CAISESPRGNEQFF. As DNA, the CDR3 is TGTGCCATCAGTGAGTCCCCCCGAGGTAATGAGCAGTTCTTC. The chain is built from TRBV10-3 and TRBJ2-1, with unresolved D. CDR1 is ENHRY and CDR2 is SYGVKD in the germline V gene. CDR3 length: 14 residues. V shed 0 bases and J shed 7 bases, with 10 bases lying between them.

The V gene is TRBV5-1, the J gene TRBJ2-7; 14 nucleotides align to TRBD2. Looked up from germline, CDR1 is SGHRS and CDR2 is YFSETQ. The CDR3 is 16 amino acids. V lost 4 bases to trimming and J lost 3 bases; unmatched junction nucleotides: 6. The CDR3 coding sequence is TGCGCCAGCAGCCCTGGACTAGCGGGAGGCAACTACGAGCAGTACTTC. Its protein product is CASSPGLAGGNYEQYF.